This entry lists 30 T cell receptor beta chains sequenced from one sample in a study of blood T cells in healthy people across ages. Next came a second PCR, run for about 6 to 11 cycles, which used a sample-barcoded 5' primer along with a J-beta primer mix. MiXCR was run by TCRdb on the 5' RACE reads, yielding one entry per CDR3 protein. Of about 1 million distinct CDR3 sequences in the sample, almost 25% were seen once. These sequences were also reported in another study, on T cells of mothers and their children.

Sequenced material: blood. These receptors were collected from a girl aged 2 to 10 in good health.

This clonotype turned up a few times. The CDR3: CASSFPRENIQYF. The CDR3 region has the DNA TGTGCCAGCAGTTTTCCCAGGGAGAACATTCAGTACTTC. V usage is TRBV7-2 and J usage is TRBJ2-4, with D perhaps given as TRBD1 or TRBD2 (5 bases each). Trimming removed 6 bases from V and 7 bases from J, with 13 bases in between. This CDR3 spans 13 amino acids. Germline CDR1 is SGHTA and CDR2 is FQGNSA.

V is TRBV29-1 and J is TRBJ2-1; D is possibly TRBD1 or TRBD2 (6 bases each). Germline V CDR1 and CDR2: SQVTM, ANQGSEA. This CDR3 spans 17 amino acids. Between the trimmed V and J ends, which lost 1 base and 0 bases, there was a span of 16 bases. CDR3 coding DNA: TGCAGCGTTGAAGGGGATATGGGGGGCAGCTCCTACAATGAGCAGTTCTTC. Protein: CSVEGDMGGSSYNEQFF.

V is TRBV20-1 and J is TRBJ1-2; 8 nucleotides agree with TRBD1. V lost 6 bases to trimming and J lost 5 bases; unmatched junction nucleotides: 11. In germline, CDR1 is DFQATT, CDR2 SNEGSKA (reference sequence). This CDR3 region has 14 residues. CDR3 residues: CSAPVETGEYGYTF. The CDR3 DNA sequence: TGCAGTGCCCCCGTCGAGACAGGGGAATATGGCTACACCTTC.

This clonotype was detected a few times. The chain carries TRBV9 and TRBJ2-5; 13 bases fit TRBD2. The germline V gene has CDR1 SGDLS and CDR2 YYNGEE. Trimming at V came to 0 bases and at J to 11 bases, leaving 25 bases not matched to a gene. This CDR3 is 21 amino acids long. CDR3 nucleotides: TGTGCCAGCAGCGTAGGGTGGGGGACTAGCGGGACCGGAGAAAGAAGAATTGAGCAGTACTTC. This encodes CASSVGWGTSGTGERRIEQYF.

The V gene is TRBV6-1, the J gene TRBJ2-5, with D possibly matching TRBD2 (5 bases). The end of the DNA aligns better with TRBJ2-1, so the J call may be wrong. Germline CDR1 reads MNHNS; CDR2 reads SASEGT. This CDR3 has 14 residues. The CDR3 is CASSEDWLANEQFF. The CDR3 nucleotides are TGTGCCAGCAGTGAAGACTGGCTAGCCAATGAGCAGTTCTTC.

In this sample, this clonotype turned up a few times. V is TRBV28 and J is TRBJ2-3; 7 bases are shared with TRBD2. The length of the CDR3 is 16 residues. Trimming cost V 3 bases and J 0 bases; bases outside gene matches: 6. Germline V gene data show CDR1 as MDHEN and CDR2 as SYDVKM. CDR3 amino acids: CASSFLTSSSTDTQYF. The DNA for the CDR3 is TGTGCCAGCAGTTTCTTGACTAGCAGCAGCACAGATACGCAGTATTTT.

CDR3: CASSYLGQDYNEQFF. CDR3 nucleotide sequence: TGTGCCAGCAGTTACTTAGGACAGGACTACAATGAGCAGTTCTTC. This chain connects TRBV6-2 or TRBV6-3 to TRBJ2-1, with 7 nucleotides matching TRBD1. The junction had 3 bases not matched to a gene; V was cut back by 1 base and J by 3 bases. Germline assignment: CDR1 MNHEY and CDR2 SVGEGT. The CDR3 is made up of 15 amino acids.

The chain carries TRBV5-6 and TRBJ2-1, with 10 bases fitting TRBD2. J was trimmed by 4 bases and V by 5 bases; bases with no gene match: 9. The CDR3 runs to 16 residues. Germline-derived CDR1 and CDR2 are SGHDT and YYEEEE. The CDR3 loop reads CASSDIGTSVYNEQFF. In nucleotides, the CDR3 is TGTGCCAGCAGTGATATAGGGACTAGCGTGTACAATGAGCAGTTCTTC.

The rearrangement links TRBV19 to TRBJ2-7; 7 nucleotides align to TRBD1. Losses at the gene ends were 5 bases for V and 4 bases for J; bases not matched to a gene: 8. The CDR3 contains 14 residues. CDR1 is LNHDA, CDR2 SQIVND, per germline (reference sequence). CDR3 DNA: TGTGCCAGTAGTGCACAGGGGACGTTATACGAGCAGTACTTC. Residues: CASSAQGTLYEQYF. The variable domain in full, with the rest retrieved from reference TRBV19 and TRBJ2-7, is DGGITQSPKYLFRKEGQNVTLSCEQNLNHDAMYWYRQDPGQGLRLIYYSQIVNDFQKGDIAEGYSVSREKKESFPLTVTSAQKNPTAFYLCASSAQGTLYEQYFGPGTRLTVT.

The chain joins TRBV4-3 to TRBJ1-2; no reliable D call. The CDR3 sequence is 14 residues long. The germline V gene has CDR1 LGHNA and CDR2 YSLEER. V was cut by 0 bases and J by 4 bases, with 9 bases left in between. CDR3 nucleotides: TGCGCCAGCAGCCAAGACAAAACCTCCTATGGCTACACCTTC. This sequence encodes CASSQDKTSYGYTF.

In this sample, this clonotype turned up a few times. CDR3 DNA sequence: TGCAGTGCTAGCGTGCTTGGGGGTGAATCTACCAAAAACATTCAGTACTTC. This codes for CSASVLGGESTKNIQYF. The rearrangement uses TRBV20-1 and TRBJ2-4; D may be TRBD1 or TRBD2 (5 bases each). This CDR3 has 17 residues. Looked up from germline, CDR1 is DFQATT and CDR2 is SNEGSKA (reference sequence). The V gene lost 3 bases and the J gene lost 2 bases, with 20 bases spanning the gap.

The rearrangement links TRBV29-1 to TRBJ2-5; 8 bases agree with TRBD2. The J call may be wrong; the DNA end is better matched by TRBJ2-1. Germline values: CDR1 SQVTM, CDR2 ANQGSEA. There are 12 residues in the CDR3. Here the CDR3 DNA reads TGCAGCGTCGCCGGGACTAGAGATGAGCAGTTCTTC. It encodes CSVAGTRDEQFF.

This clonotype was counted only a few times. The rearrangement uses TRBV4-3 and TRBJ2-1; weak D call: TRBD1 (6 bases). The J call may be in error: the DNA end matches TRBJ2-7 better. This CDR3 has 15 amino acids. Germline CDR1 LGHNA, CDR2 YSLEER. CDR3 nucleotides: TGCGCCAGCAGCCAAGATCGGGCAGGGGAAAATGAGCAGTACTTC. It codes for CASSQDRAGENEQYF.

This clonotype has only a few counts. The chain recombines TRBV7-8 with TRBJ2-2, with TRBD2 matching 13 bases. V trimming: 6 bases; J trimming: 2 bases; junction bases outside the gene matches: 9. Germline V lookup: CDR1 SGHVS, CDR2 FQNEAQ. This CDR3 comprises 18 residues. The CDR3 sequence is CASSRRTSGGPNTGELFF. The DNA for the CDR3 is TGTGCCAGCAGTCGCAGGACTAGCGGGGGCCCTAACACCGGGGAGCTGTTTTTT.

This clonotype was seen only a few times. The V gene is TRBV3-1, the J gene TRBJ2-7; 10 bases are a match to TRBD2. Germline values: CDR1 LGHDT, CDR2 YNNKEL (reference sequence). CDR3 size: 16 residues. V dropped 0 bases and J dropped 3; count of bases not matched to a gene: 5. In nucleotides, the CDR3 is TGTGCCAGCAGCCAAGAAATAGCGGGAGGATTCTACGAGCAGTACTTC. It translates to CASSQEIAGGFYEQYF.

This clonotype showed up just a few times. The J gene is TRBJ1-6, the V gene TRBV12-3 or TRBV12-4, with 10 bases aligning to TRBD1. The CDR3 has 14 amino acids. J was trimmed by 9 bases and V by 6 bases; bases with no gene match: 5. CDR3 sequence reads: CASRGQGPVSPLHF. CDR3 sequence (DNA): TGTGCCAGCAGGGGACAGGGGCCGGTTTCACCCCTCCACTTT.

The chain links TRBV7-6 to TRBJ1-1, with 7 bases identical to TRBD1. CDR1 is SGHVS and CDR2 is FNYEAQ in the germline V gene. V shed 5 bases, J shed 4 bases, and the junction held 19 bases outside the gene matches. CDR3 size: 18 residues. CDR3 protein: CASSLLITGTELFTEAFF. In DNA, the CDR3 is TGTGCCAGCAGCCTACTCATAACCGGGACAGAGCTTTTCACTGAAGCTTTCTTT.

The chain links TRBV28 to TRBJ2-2, with no clear D. There are 13 residues in the CDR3. Trimming took off 8 bases at V and 4 bases at J, with 11 bases between the two ends. The germline V gene has CDR1 MDHEN and CDR2 SYDVKM. The chain's CDR3 is CASDGAVTGELFF. The CDR3 coding sequence is TGTGCCAGCGATGGCGCGGTCACCGGGGAGCTGTTTTTT.

The rearrangement uses TRBV4-2 and TRBJ1-2, with 9 nucleotides matching TRBD1. The CDR3 extends over 14 amino acids. CDR1 is LGHNA, CDR2 YNFKEQ, per germline. Germline trimming cut 6 bases from V and 0 bases from J; bases unmatched to any gene: 2. The CDR3 nucleotides read TGTGCCAGCAGACAGGGGGCTACTAACTATGGCTACACCTTC. Translated, it gives CASRQGATNYGYTF.

The chain carries TRBV24-1 and TRBJ2-2; D gene uncertain. Per germline, CDR1 KGHDR and CDR2 SFDVKD. The CDR3 sequence is 13 residues long. Trimming shortened V by 3 bases and J by 8 bases, and 9 bases separated the two germline ends. The CDR3 is CATSDARLGELFF. CDR3 nucleotides: TGTGCCACCAGTGATGCGCGATTGGGGGAGCTGTTTTTT.

This chain joins TRBV12-3 or TRBV12-4 and TRBJ2-6; a weak D match, TRBD1 (6 bases). This CDR3 has 16 residues. Trimming took 3 bases from V and 0 from J, leaving 9 bases between them. CDR3 bases: TGTGCCAGCAGTTTTAGGGGGACCTCTGGGGCCAACGTCCTGACTTTC. Translating gives CASSFRGTSGANVLTF.

The genes are TRBV12-3 or TRBV12-4 and TRBJ2-1; D unresolved. Trimming cost V 3 bases and J 0 bases, with 12 bases left between them. The CDR3 is 16 amino acids. The CDR3 DNA reads TGTGCCAGCAGTTTCCCCCCTCAAGGCTCCTACAATGAGCAGTTCTTC. Translated, it gives CASSFPPQGSYNEQFF.

This clonotype has just a few counts. The chain employs TRBV4-3 and TRBJ1-2, with D possibly TRBD1 on 6 matching bases. There are 15 residues in the CDR3. The V gene lost 0 bases and the J gene lost 6 bases, with 14 bases spanning the gap. Germline values: CDR1 LGHNA, CDR2 YSLEER. The CDR3 bases are TGCGCCAGCAGCCAAGATAGGGGGGGGATAGATGGCTACACCTTC. Translated: CASSQDRGGIDGYTF.

The chain recombines TRBV12-3 or TRBV12-4 with TRBJ2-3; D remains ambiguous. The ends were cut back, 5 bases at V and 2 bases at J, with 5 bases in the middle. CDR3 size: 12 residues. The CDR3 is CASSLHTDTQYF. CDR3 coding DNA: TGTGCCAGCAGTCTCCACACAGATACGCAGTATTTT.

This clonotype was observed a few times. The chain recombines TRBV5-1 with TRBJ2-5; TRBD2 aligns across 10 bases. The J call may not be correct, given that the DNA end is closer to TRBJ2-1. Germline V gene data show CDR1 as SGHRS and CDR2 as YFSETQ. The CDR3 extends over 16 amino acids. Written as DNA, the CDR3 is TGCGCCAGCAGCCGGCTGTCTAGCGGGAGCCCCGGTGAGCAGTTCTTC. Translated, it gives CASSRLSSGSPGEQFF.

The chain uses TRBV9 and TRBJ2-2; maybe TRBD2 (6 bases). Trimming removed 0 bases at V and 5 bases at J, with 8 bases between. This CDR3 comprises 14 residues. CDR1 is SGDLS, CDR2 YYNGEE, per germline. The CDR3 region has the DNA TGTGCCAGCAGCGTAGGTAGCGGTACCGGGGAGCTGTTTTTT. This encodes CASSVGSGTGELFF.

The rearrangement joins TRBV14 to TRBJ2-7, with 11 nucleotides matching TRBD2. Looked up from germline, CDR1 is SGHDN and CDR2 is FVKESK. The CDR3 spans 15 residues. J was trimmed by 3 bases and V by 2 bases; bases with no gene match: 3. CDR3 amino acids: CASSQLGTSGYEQYF. In DNA form, the CDR3 reads TGTGCCAGCAGCCAACTGGGGACTAGCGGCTACGAGCAGTACTTC.

This clonotype was observed at least ten times. The chain couples TRBV29-1 to TRBJ2-5; weak D call: TRBD2 (6 bases). Trimming cost V 0 bases and J 2 bases, with 7 bases left between them. The CDR3 sequence is 13 residues long. Germline CDR1 and CDR2: SQVTM and ANQGSEA. Here the CDR3 reads CSVEDRGQETQYF. In nucleotides, the CDR3 is TGCAGCGTTGAAGATCGGGGGCAAGAGACCCAGTACTTC. The complete variable domain, with remaining parts taken from reference TRBV29-1 and TRBJ2-5, reads SAVISQKPSRDICQRGTSLTIQCQVDSQVTMMFWYRQQPGQSLTLIATANQGSEATYESGFVIDKFPISRPNLTFSTLTVSNMSPEDSSIYLCSVEDRGQETQYFGPGTRLLVL.

The chain recombines TRBV3-1 with TRBJ2-5; D might be TRBD2 (5 bases). The CDR3 is 11 amino acids. Between the trimmed V and J ends, which lost 5 bases and 5 bases, there was a span of 6 bases. Germline values: CDR1 LGHDT, CDR2 YNNKEL (reference sequence). The CDR3 DNA sequence: TGTGCCAGCAGCAAGCGGGAGACCCAGTACTTC. Its translation is CASSKRETQYF.

The chain's CDR3 is CASSEDRGMGEQYF. CDR3 nucleotide sequence: TGTGCCAGCAGTGAAGACAGGGGTATGGGCGAGCAGTACTTC. This chain joins TRBV28 and TRBJ2-5; 8 bases agree with TRBD1. The better agreement between TRBJ2-7 and the DNA end casts doubt on the J call. CDR1 and CDR2 (germline): MDHEN, SYDVKM. The CDR3 spans 14 residues.